The 27 T cell receptor beta chains in this list originate from one sample, sequenced in a study of blood T cells in healthy people across ages. For the second PCR, which ran for roughly 7 to 11 cycles, a sample-barcoded 5' primer and a J-beta primer mix were used. From the 5' RACE reads, TCRdb called clonotypes with MiXCR, one entry per CDR3 protein. The sample includes hundreds of thousands of distinct CDR3 sequences, approximately 51% of them seen just once. The sequenced sample consisted of blood. Source of these receptors: a man aged 55 to 70 in good health.

This clonotype was picked up a small number of times. The chain carries TRBV28 and TRBJ2-5; D might be TRBD1 (7 bases). Per the germline V gene, CDR1 is MDHEN and CDR2 is SYDVKM. V lost 9 bases, J lost 5 bases, and 16 bases lay in between. The CDR3 length is 13 residues. The CDR3 nucleotides read TGTGCCAGTTTCGGACAGGCGGGGGAGACCCAGTACTTC. Translation gives CASFGQAGETQYF. The whole variable domain, filled in from reference TRBV28 and TRBJ2-5, reads DVKVTQSSRYLVKRTGEKVFLECVQDMDHENMFWYRQDPGLGLRLIYFSYDVKMKEKGDIPEGYSVSREKKERFSLILESASTNQTSMYLCASFGQAGETQYFGPGTRLLVL.

The chain links TRBV6-2 or TRBV6-3 to TRBJ2-3, with D possibly matching TRBD1 (5 bases). Trimming stripped 10 bases from V and 5 bases from J, with 13 bases between. CDR1 and CDR2 from the germline V gene are MNHEY and SVGEGT. The CDR3 is 12 amino acids. The CDR3 sequence is CATALGVDTQYF. CDR3 bases: TGTGCCACGGCGTTAGGGGTAGATACGCAGTATTTT.

The V call is TRBV10-3, the J call TRBJ2-7; D might be TRBD1 (5 bases). The CDR3 is made up of 12 amino acids. V was pared by 4 bases and J by 4 bases, with 8 bases between. The germline CDR1 and CDR2 sequences are ENHRY and SYGVKD. The CDR3 here is CAISAQGYEQYF. The CDR3 DNA is TGTGCCATCAGTGCCCAGGGATACGAGCAGTACTTC.

Only a few counts were recorded for this clonotype. J is TRBJ2-5 and V is TRBV10-2, with 9 bases matching TRBD1. This CDR3 spans 15 amino acids. Per germline, CDR1 WSHSY and CDR2 SAAADI. Trimming took 6 bases from V and 5 from J; bases not matched to a gene: 10. CDR3 bases: TGCGCCAGCAGGCAACAGGGGGCGACGGGGGAGACCCAGTACTTC. It yields the protein CASRQQGATGETQYF.

This clonotype was observed a few times. The V and J genes are TRBV7-3 and TRBJ2-3; D ambiguous. The CDR3 is 15 amino acids. Per germline, CDR1 SGHTA and CDR2 FQGTGA. V shed 4 bases and J shed 1 base, with 12 bases lying between them. CDR3 protein: CASSSGPGGTDTQYF. CDR3 sequence (DNA): TGTGCCAGCAGCTCCGGCCCTGGGGGCACAGATACGCAGTATTTT.

The rearrangement links TRBV6-6 to TRBJ2-7; a weak D match, TRBD2 (6 bases). Germline V CDR1 and CDR2: MNHNY, SVGAGI (reference sequence). The CDR3 contains 13 residues. The V end was cut by 6 bases, the J end by 2 bases, with 11 bases between. The CDR3 reads CASRKTSTYEQYF. CDR3 in DNA: TGTGCCAGCAGGAAGACTAGTACCTACGAGCAGTACTTC.

The rearrangement links TRBV7-2 to TRBJ2-3; 12 nucleotides align to TRBD2. The CDR3 spans 17 residues. Germline CDR1 SGHTA, CDR2 FQGNSA. Losses at the gene ends were 5 bases for V and 4 bases for J; bases not matched to a gene: 10. Here the CDR3 reads CASSARLAGELADTQYF. The CDR3 coding sequence is TGTGCCAGCAGCGCCCGACTAGCGGGGGAGCTAGCAGATACGCAGTATTTT.

In this sample, this clonotype turned up a few times. The chain links TRBV29-1 to TRBJ2-3, with D unresolved. The germline V gene encodes CDR1 SQVTM and CDR2 ANQGSEA. V lost 1 base, J lost 4 bases, and 9 bases lay in between. The CDR3 consists of 13 residues. CDR3: CSVEGVLPDTQYF. For the CDR3, the DNA is TGCAGCGTTGAAGGGGTGTTGCCAGATACGCAGTATTTT.

V and J are TRBV12-3 or TRBV12-4 and TRBJ2-3; 7 bases map to TRBD2. After removal of 8 bases from V and 2 bases from J, the junction contained 10 bases not matched to a gene. This CDR3 is 15 amino acids long. The CDR3 nucleotides are TGTGCCAGCCCTGGAACTAGCGTGACCACAGATACGCAGTATTTT. This gives the protein CASPGTSVTTDTQYF.

The chain is built from TRBV4-2 and TRBJ2-4; a weak D match, TRBD2 (6 bases). The CDR3 sequence is 15 residues long. The germline V and J ends were trimmed by 0 bases and 7 bases, with 13 bases remaining between them. Germline values: CDR1 LGHNA, CDR2 YNFKEQ. The CDR3, as DNA: TGTGCCAGCAGCCAAGATGGGACTTGGGAGAACATTCAGTACTTC. Translated: CASSQDGTWENIQYF.

The J gene is TRBJ2-1, the V gene TRBV2; D not resolved. Looked up from germline, CDR1 is SNHLY and CDR2 is FYNNEI. V lost 7 bases and J 8 bases, leaving 12 bases between the germline ends. The CDR3 totals 12 residues. Written as DNA, the CDR3 is TGTGCCAGCAATGGGCCCACGGATGAGCAGTTCTTC. It yields the protein CASNGPTDEQFF.

The genes are TRBV19 and TRBJ1-1; unclear D gene. The CDR3 runs to 15 residues. Germline V gene lookup returns CDR1 LNHDA and CDR2 SQIVND (reference sequence). Trimming took 4 bases from V and 0 from J, leaving 12 bases between them. CDR3 sequence (DNA): TGTGCCAGTAGTAGACCCTTAAACTTGAACACTGAAGCTTTCTTT. This encodes CASSRPLNLNTEAFF.

J is TRBJ2-3 and V is TRBV25-1; D gene uncertain. This CDR3 is 15 amino acids long. Germline CDR1 is MGHDK and CDR2 is SYGVNS. The V end lost 3 bases, the J end lost 0 bases, and 10 bases lay between the germline ends. The CDR3 region is CASSDPATSTDTQYF. CDR3 in DNA: TGTGCCAGCAGTGACCCGGCTACTAGCACAGATACGCAGTATTTT.

This chain connects TRBV5-1 to TRBJ2-7, with 7 bases lining up with TRBD2. With V trimmed by 4 bases and J by 6 bases, 4 bases remained unmatched. The CDR3 totals 12 residues. CDR1 and CDR2 from the germline V gene are SGHRS and YFSETQ. CDR3 DNA sequence: TGCGCCAGCAGCCGTCCGGGGGGCGAGCAGTACTTC. Its protein is CASSRPGGEQYF.

At least ten counts were recorded for this clonotype. The chain is built from TRBV6-5 and TRBJ2-3; TRBD2 agrees at 10 bases. The germline V gene encodes CDR1 MNHEY and CDR2 SVGAGI. With 2 bases clipped from V and 5 bases from J, the junction kept 4 bases outside the gene matches. This CDR3 region has 15 residues. CDR3 DNA sequence: TGTGCCAGCAGTTACGGAGCGGGGGGGGTAGATACGCAGTATTTT. Encoded protein: CASSYGAGGVDTQYF.

This rearrangement joins TRBV28 to TRBJ1-2; 7 positions match TRBD1. CDR1 MDHEN and CDR2 SYDVKM come from the germline V gene. V gave up 7 bases and J gave up 5 bases; unmatched junction bases: 4. The CDR3 covers 12 residues. For the CDR3, the DNA is TGTGCCAGCACCGGGACAGTATATGGCTACACCTTC. It is translated as CASTGTVYGYTF.

The sample holds a few counts of this clonotype. The gene calls are TRBV20-1 and TRBJ2-7; no reliable D call. Germline V CDR1 and CDR2: DFQATT, SNEGSKA (reference sequence). V lost 6 bases and J lost 0, with 12 bases in between. The CDR3 covers 13 residues. The CDR3 protein is CSAPPESSYEQYF. CDR3 in DNA: TGCAGTGCCCCACCGGAGAGCTCCTACGAGCAGTACTTC.

This clonotype was recorded only once. The chain is built from TRBV27 and TRBJ2-1; D may be TRBD2 (6 bases). V lost 1 base and J 3 bases, leaving 10 bases between the germline ends. The CDR3 length is 15 residues. Looked up from germline, CDR1 is MNHEY and CDR2 is SMNVEV (reference sequence). The CDR3 DNA follows: TGTGCCAGCAGTTTATTGGAGGGCCTCTACAATGAGCAGTTCTTC. The encoded protein is CASSLLEGLYNEQFF.

J is TRBJ2-7 and V is TRBV20-1; D might be TRBD1 (6 bases). The CDR3 has 15 amino acids. Trimming took 4 bases from V and 4 from J, leaving 20 bases between them. Per the germline V gene, CDR1 is DFQATT and CDR2 is SNEGSKA (reference sequence). CDR3 nucleotides: TGCAGTGCTAAAAGGACAGACACATACGCTTACGAGCAGTACTTC. Residues: CSAKRTDTYAYEQYF.

V and J are TRBV7-2 and TRBJ1-4; maybe TRBD1 (5 bases). CDR3 size: 15 residues. Germline values: CDR1 SGHTA, CDR2 FQGNSA. V was cut by 5 bases and J by 1 base, with 11 bases left in between. The CDR3 region has the DNA TGTGCCAGCAGCCCACAGGACCGAACTAATGAAAAACTGTTTTTT. Translating it yields CASSPQDRTNEKLFF.

A remark on this clonotype: With a much larger clone just one base away, this may be a read error. V usage is TRBV5-1 and J usage is TRBJ2-3; no firm D call. Per the germline V gene, CDR1 is SGHRS and CDR2 is YFSETQ. This CDR3 has 16 amino acids. V lost 1 base and J lost 0, with 12 bases in between. This CDR3 is CASSLIGRVSTDTQYF. DNA of the CDR3: TGCGCCAGCAGCTTGATCGGGCGAGTCAGCACAGATACGCAGTATTTT.

The chain has TRBV9 and TRBJ1-4, with D possibly TRBD1 on 5 matching bases. This CDR3 spans 14 amino acids. The germline V and J ends were trimmed by 0 bases and 5 bases, with 8 bases remaining between them. Germline V lookup: CDR1 SGDLS, CDR2 YYNGEE. DNA of the CDR3: TGTGCCAGCAGCGTAGGTCCAGGGAATGAAAAACTGTTTTTT. Amino acids: CASSVGPGNEKLFF.

The chain recombines TRBV20-1 with TRBJ2-7, with 13 bases identical to TRBD2. The DNA end is a closer match to TRBJ2-5, so the J assignment may be wrong. CDR3 length equals 14 residues. Looked up from germline, CDR1 is DFQATT and CDR2 is SNEGSKA (reference sequence). The CDR3 DNA is TGCAGTGCAGTCAGGACTAGCGGGAGTGAGACCCAGTACTTC. Translation: CSAVRTSGSETQYF.

As for this clonotype: This may come from a read error, since a much larger clone is one base off. This chain joins TRBV6-2 or TRBV6-3 and TRBJ2-1; the D gene is possibly TRBD2 (6 bases). Trimming shortened V by 3 bases and J by 8 bases, and 17 bases separated the two germline ends. This CDR3 is 15 amino acids long. CDR1 is MNHEY, CDR2 SVGEGT, per germline. CDR3 bases: TGTGCCAGCAGTTATGCGGGATCAATTGTGTATGAGCAGTTCTTC. It specifies CASSYAGSIVYEQFF.

The CDR3 region is CASSFLAGGLYNEQFF. The CDR3 DNA is TGTGCCAGCAGCTTCTTAGCGGGGGGCCTCTACAATGAGCAGTTCTTC. The rearrangement links TRBV3-1 to TRBJ2-1; 10 nucleotides match TRBD2. This CDR3 has 16 amino acids. Trimming cost V 5 bases and J 3 bases; bases outside gene matches: 7. Germline CDR1 is LGHDT and CDR2 is YNNKEL (reference sequence).

This clonotype was picked up many times. This chain links TRBV7-2 with TRBJ2-1; no reliable D call. CDR1 and CDR2 (germline): SGHTA, FQGNSA. Trimming left V 1 base short and J 7 bases short, with 5 bases between. This CDR3 region has 12 residues. The CDR3 DNA is TGTGCCAGCAGCTTAGACCTTAATGAGCAGTTCTTC. It specifies CASSLDLNEQFF.

Points on this clonotype: A much larger clonotype is one base distant, so this may be a read error. This chain joins TRBV6-2 or TRBV6-3 and TRBJ2-1; the match to TRBD2 covers 8 bases. The CDR3 contains 18 residues. Germline-derived CDR1 and CDR2 are MNHEY and SVGEGT. V was clipped by 5 bases and J by 2 bases; unmatched bases: 14. The CDR3 region has the DNA TGTGCCAGCAGTCGGCCTTCGCGGCGGGAGGCTCCCTACAATGAGCAGTTCTTC. As protein: CASSRPSRREAPYNEQFF.